The 16 T cell receptor beta chains reported below all come from one sample, sequenced in a study of blood T cell repertoires in COVID-19. Assay used: immunoSEQ multiplex PCR; TCRdb lists only in-frame clones, some missing. In the table there are 46,000 or so clones, 88% of which are singletons. The specimen sequenced was peripheral blood. The receptors come from a man between 50 and 59 years old with acute or convalescent COVID-19.

The gene calls are TRBV11-3 and TRBJ2-1; tentatively, D is TRBD2 (5 bases). The CDR3 runs to 17 residues. The V end lost 2 bases, the J end lost 7 bases, and 21 bases lay between the germline ends. Germline values: CDR1 SGHNT, CDR2 YENEEA. The CDR3 spells CASSLSSMSGVLNEQFF. The CDR3 bases are TGTGCCAGCAGCTTAAGTAGTATGAGCGGAGTACTTAATGAGCAGTTCTTC.

The chain carries TRBV30 and TRBJ2-3; TRBD1 aligns across 9 bases. CDR1 and CDR2 (germline): GTSNPN, SVGIG (reference sequence). V was clipped by 5 bases and J by 6 bases; unmatched bases: 6. The CDR3 covers 13 residues. The CDR3 region is CAWAGQGTDTQYF. In nucleotides, the CDR3 is TGTGCCTGGGCGGGACAGGGAACGGATACGCAGTATTTT.

The chain couples TRBV24-1 to TRBJ1-2; D is ambiguous. Trimming pared 2 bases from V and 0 bases from J, leaving 12 bases between. The CDR3 covers 16 residues. CDR1 is KGHDR and CDR2 is SFDVKD in the germline V gene. CDR3 nucleotide sequence: TGTGCCACCAGTGATTCTGCGGCAGAAGCTAACTATGGCTACACCTTC. It specifies CATSDSAAEANYGYTF.

This rearrangement joins TRBV7-9 to TRBJ1-1; D remains ambiguous. The length of the CDR3 is 12 residues. Germline-derived CDR1 and CDR2 are SEHNR and FQNEAQ (reference sequence). V lost 1 base to trimming and J lost 7 bases, with 7 bases between them. The CDR3 is CASSLEYGEAFF. The CDR3 bases are TGTGCCAGCAGCTTAGAGTACGGTGAAGCTTTCTTT.

The rearrangement links TRBV6-5 to TRBJ2-3; D ambiguous. V was clipped by 4 bases and J by 0 bases, with 8 bases between them. Germline CDR1 MNHEY, CDR2 SVGAGI. This CDR3 spans 14 amino acids. The chain's CDR3 is CASSSTLSTDTQYF. Written as DNA, the CDR3 is TGTGCCAGCAGTTCCACATTAAGCACAGATACGCAGTATTTT.

This chain links TRBV13 with TRBJ1-4; 8 bases match TRBD1. V lost 8 bases to trimming and J lost 2 bases; unmatched junction nucleotides: 7. The CDR3 contains 15 residues. Germline V gives CDR1 PRHDT, CDR2 FYEKMQ (reference sequence). The chain's CDR3 is CASAVQGATNEKLFF. The CDR3 DNA sequence: TGTGCCAGCGCAGTCCAGGGGGCTACTAATGAAAAACTGTTTTTT.

V usage is TRBV7-8 and J usage is TRBJ1-3; D is uncertain. Between the trimmed V and J ends, which lost 8 bases and 4 bases, there was a span of 18 bases. Germline V gene data show CDR1 as SGHVS and CDR2 as FQNEAQ. The CDR3 has 15 amino acids. The CDR3 bases are TGTGCCAGCTCCTCCACGGGATTAGGAGGAAACACCATATATTTT. Encoded protein: CASSSTGLGGNTIYF.

The chain couples TRBV6-5 to TRBJ2-1; TRBD2 aligns across 12 bases. J lost 10 bases, V lost 5 bases, and 9 bases had no gene match. The CDR3 contains 15 residues. CDR1 MNHEY and CDR2 SVGAGI come from the germline V gene. The CDR3 here is CASSKTSGGLEEQFF. CDR3 coding DNA: TGTGCCAGCAGTAAGACTAGCGGGGGTTTAGAGGAGCAGTTCTTC.

This chain uses TRBV18 with TRBJ1-1; 7 positions match TRBD1. The CDR3 runs 15 residues. Germline CDR1 reads KGHSH; CDR2 reads LQKENI. V was clipped by 2 bases and J by 0 bases; unmatched bases: 3. CDR3 protein: CASSPMTGMNTEAFF. CDR3 bases: TGTGCCAGCTCACCAATGACAGGGATGAACACTGAAGCTTTCTTT.

V gene TRBV6-4 combines with J gene TRBJ1-2; the D gene is possibly TRBD1 (6 bases). The CDR3 has 15 residues. CDR1 MRHNA and CDR2 SNTAGT come from the germline V gene. Trimming shortened V by 2 bases and J by 5 bases, and 15 bases separated the two germline ends. The CDR3 protein is CASSDQGPHIYGYTF. CDR3 DNA sequence: TGTGCCAGCAGTGACCAGGGGCCCCATATTTATGGCTACACCTTC.

The rearrangement uses TRBV6-5 and TRBJ2-4; D possibly corresponds to TRBD1 (5 bases). Germline CDR1 reads MNHEY; CDR2 reads SVGAGI. The CDR3 contains 15 residues. Deletions cut 0 bases from V and 7 bases from J, with 13 bases between. The CDR3 coding sequence is TGTGCCAGCAGTTACTCGGGGCAGACCACTAACATTCAGTACTTC. It translates to CASSYSGQTTNIQYF.

The V call is TRBV5-1, the J call TRBJ2-1; 12 bases line up with TRBD1. The germline V gene has CDR1 SGHRS and CDR2 YFSETQ. The CDR3 loop spans 18 amino acids. Trimming cost V 2 bases and J 4 bases; bases outside gene matches: 10. CDR3 DNA sequence: TGCGCCAGCAGCTTTAATCCCCAGGGACAGGGGGCTTACAATGAGCAGTTCTTC. Protein sequence: CASSFNPQGQGAYNEQFF.

Note on this clone: One end of the junction is discordant with germline, which a read error may explain. The chain recombines TRBV2 with TRBJ2-5, with 9 bases identical to TRBD2. The V gene's germline CDR1 is SNHLY and CDR2 FYNNEI. The CDR3 is made up of 16 amino acids. The CDR3 DNA reads TGTGCCAGCAGTGACCTAGCGGGATTAGGGGGAGAGGCCCAGTACTTC. It translates to CASSDLAGLGGEAQYF.

The chain combines TRBV5-8 with TRBJ2-7, with 9 nucleotides matching TRBD1. The V and J ends lost 3 bases and 5 bases, in that order; junction bases with no gene match: 3. There are 13 residues in the CDR3. In germline, CDR1 is SGHTS, CDR2 YDEGEE. The CDR3 reads CASSSDRGNEQYF. The CDR3 DNA reads TGTGCCAGCAGCTCGGACAGGGGTAACGAGCAGTACTTC.

This chain connects TRBV6-5 to TRBJ1-6; D unclear. Germline values: CDR1 MNHEY, CDR2 SVGAGI. V lost 0 bases to trimming and J lost 10 bases, with 13 bases between them. This CDR3 is 15 amino acids long. The CDR3 loop is CASSYSGGVDSPLHF. The DNA of the CDR3 is TGTGCCAGCAGTTACTCGGGAGGTGTTGACTCACCCCTCCACTTT.

V and J are TRBV6-4 and TRBJ1-2, with 7 bases lining up with TRBD1. This CDR3 spans 13 amino acids. After removal of 6 bases from V and 8 bases from J, the junction contained 9 bases not matched to a gene. CDR1 and CDR2 (germline): MRHNA, SNTAGT. This CDR3 reads CASRGQPNGGYTF. DNA for the CDR3: TGTGCCAGCAGGGGACAGCCCAATGGGGGCTACACCTTC.